This record concerns one TCR beta chain sequence. The data belong to a study of T cell responses to AZD1222 COVID-19 vaccine. Second-dose schedules of about 4 or about 12 weeks were combined. With 6 bases removed from V and 1 base from J, the gap between germline ends came to 15 bases. The V gene's germline CDR1 is GTSNPN and CDR2 SVGIG (reference sequence). CDR3 length: 14 amino acids. TCRdb's table, derived via immunoSEQ multiplex PCR, lists solely in-frame clones and lacks some. Among 150,000 to 200,000 clones listed, about 90% were seen once. The source is an adult who received the AZD1222 COVID-19 vaccine. This chain links TRBV30 with TRBJ1-2; maybe TRBD1 (6 bases). This material consisted of peripheral blood, taken 28 days after the second AZD1222 dose. The CDR3 reads CACPGGGRNYGYTF. CDR3 nucleotides: TGTGCCTGTCCCGGGGGCGGCCGTAACTATGGCTACACCTTC.